What follows describes a single T cell receptor beta chain. These data belong to a study of blood T cell repertoires in COVID-19. Study overall: Both acute and convalescent COVID-19 samples were obtained from the United States, Italy and Spain.

In the source study's methods: Reference gene primer amplification yielded estimated nucleated cell counts. The method was immunoSEQ multiplex PCR; TCRdb's version includes in-frame clones alone and lacks a portion of them. V, J and clone size reflect that table, while D and trimming were determined from the DNA. The profile covers roughly 250,000 clones, with about 80% appearing a single time and about 9.5% taken by the ten largest. The TCR sequence derives from a woman at least 80 years old with acute or convalescent COVID-19. Sequenced material: peripheral blood.

The CDR3 reads CASRERQGAPQETQYF. The CDR3 bases are TGTGCCAGCAGAGAACGACAGGGGGCGCCTCAAGAGACCCAGTACTTC. The chain is built from TRBV2 and TRBJ2-5, with 10 nucleotides matching TRBD1. J lost 2 bases, V lost 6 bases, and 9 bases had no gene match. This CDR3 spans 16 amino acids. Per germline, CDR1 SNHLY and CDR2 FYNNEI.